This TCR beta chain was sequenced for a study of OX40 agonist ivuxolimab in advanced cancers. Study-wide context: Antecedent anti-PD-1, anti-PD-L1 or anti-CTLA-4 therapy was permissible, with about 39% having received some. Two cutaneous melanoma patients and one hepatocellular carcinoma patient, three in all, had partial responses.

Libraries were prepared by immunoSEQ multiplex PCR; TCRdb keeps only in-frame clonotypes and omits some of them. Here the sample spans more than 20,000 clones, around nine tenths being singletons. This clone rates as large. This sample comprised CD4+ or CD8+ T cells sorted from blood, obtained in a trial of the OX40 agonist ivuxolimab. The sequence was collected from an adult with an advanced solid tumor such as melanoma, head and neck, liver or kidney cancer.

CDR3 sequence (DNA): TGTGCCAGCAAAGGACTAGGCTACGAGCAGTACTTC. It yields the protein CASKGLGYEQYF. This chain uses TRBV6-5 with TRBJ2-7, with 7 bases lining up with TRBD2. This CDR3 has 12 amino acids. J lost 3 bases, V lost 7 bases, and 3 bases had no gene match. Germline V lookup: CDR1 MNHEY, CDR2 SVGAGI.